A single sample is the source of the 14 T cell receptor beta chains below, sequenced in a study of response to subunit inactivated influenza vaccine. TCRdb re-called the RT-PCR reads through MiXCR, storing one row per CDR3 protein. The table shows roughly 620,000 distinct CDR3 sequences, with roughly 12% occurring only once. These data also formed part of another study, on T cells expressing NK-cell markers. From that study: It was by 5'RACE template switching with UMIs that TCR beta cDNA was made.

Source: PBMCs from blood, taken on the day of vaccination. All receptors derive from a man between 50 and 59 years old who received an inactivated influenza vaccine.

Turning to this clonotype: It may be a read error: a sequence one base away is much more abundant. The J gene is TRBJ2-1, the V gene TRBV20-1; 7 bases are shared with TRBD1. The CDR3 loop spans 16 amino acids. The germline CDR1 and CDR2 sequences are DFQATT and SNEGSKA (reference sequence). As DNA, the CDR3 is TGCTGTGCTAGAGATCGCAGGGGGTCCTTGGTCCATGAGCAGTTCTTC. Amino acids: CCARDRRGSLVHEQFF.

The V gene is TRBV12-3 or TRBV12-4, the J gene TRBJ2-7, with 9 bases aligning to TRBD1. V shed 6 bases and J 0 bases; nucleotides not matched to a gene: 3. This CDR3 is built from 14 residues. The CDR3 loop reads CASRTGGGSYEQYF. The CDR3 coding sequence is TGTGCCAGCAGGACAGGGGGGGGCTCCTACGAGCAGTACTTC.

The chain joins TRBV11-2 to TRBJ2-7, with 11 nucleotides matching TRBD1. The CDR3 loop spans 15 amino acids. The V segment lost 5 bases and the J segment 4 bases; nucleotides outside the gene matches: 7. Germline-derived CDR1 and CDR2 are SGHAT and FQNNGV. CDR3 in amino acids: CASSPGQGARYEQYF. The DNA of the CDR3 is TGTGCCAGCAGCCCCGGACAGGGGGCGAGATACGAGCAGTACTTC.

The J gene is TRBJ2-5, the V gene TRBV11-2, with a weak D call TRBD2 (6 bases). This CDR3 spans 15 amino acids. CDR1 SGHAT and CDR2 FQNNGV come from the germline V gene. Trimming shortened V by 4 bases and J by 1 base, and 13 bases separated the two germline ends. Written as DNA, the CDR3 is TGTGCCAGCAGCTCGGGGAGGCCCCCCCAAGAGACCCAGTACTTC. This encodes CASSSGRPPQETQYF.

This clonotype was seen ten or more times. The chain carries TRBV4-3 and TRBJ2-4, with 11 bases that match TRBD2. The germline V gene encodes CDR1 LGHNA and CDR2 YSLEER. Trimming at V came to 1 base and at J to 6 bases, leaving 11 bases not matched to a gene. The CDR3 covers 18 residues. The CDR3 DNA reads as TGCGCCAGCAGCCAAGTAGGGACTAGCGGAGCGGGGGCAAACATTCAGTACTTC. It yields the protein CASSQVGTSGAGANIQYF.

This clonotype was detected many times. The chain combines TRBV28 with TRBJ1-1, with unresolved D. Germline V gene lookup returns CDR1 MDHEN and CDR2 SYDVKM. The germline V and J ends were trimmed by 7 bases and 2 bases, with 8 bases remaining between them. This CDR3 spans 12 amino acids. The CDR3 here is CASTDLNTEAFF. The CDR3 region has the DNA TGTGCCAGCACCGATCTCAACACTGAAGCTTTCTTT.

This clonotype came up a few times. The chain recombines TRBV11-2 with TRBJ2-2, with 15 bases matching TRBD2. The CDR3 totals 19 residues. V trimming: 4 bases; J trimming: 4 bases; junction bases outside the gene matches: 10. CDR1 is SGHAT, CDR2 FQNNGV, per germline. CDR3 region: CASSSSWTSGRAFTGELFF. The CDR3 DNA is TGTGCCAGCAGCTCATCTTGGACTAGCGGGAGGGCCTTCACCGGGGAGCTGTTTTTT.

This clonotype has only a few counts. J is TRBJ2-7 and V is TRBV4-1, with TRBD1 matching 11 bases. The CDR3 is 16 residues long. Germline CDR1 and CDR2: MGHRA and YSYEKL. V shed 2 bases, J shed 1 base, and the junction held 4 bases outside the gene matches. The CDR3 nucleotides read TGCGCCAGCAGCCAAACCGGGACAGGGGGATCCTACGAGCAGTACTTC. Encoded protein: CASSQTGTGGSYEQYF.

V and J are TRBV3-1 and TRBJ2-5, with TRBD2 matching over 7 bases. Germline V lookup: CDR1 LGHDT, CDR2 YNNKEL (reference sequence). CDR3 length equals 16 residues. V gave up 4 bases and J gave up 2 bases; unmatched junction bases: 10. CDR3 sequence: CASSLGAGELQETQYF. DNA for the CDR3: TGTGCCAGCAGCCTCGGCGCGGGGGAACTACAAGAGACCCAGTACTTC.

This clonotype has more than one count but fewer than ten. V gene TRBV7-7 combines with J gene TRBJ2-2; 7 positions agree with TRBD1. This CDR3 has 13 residues. The junction had 3 bases not matched to a gene; V was cut back by 4 bases and J by 7 bases. The V gene's germline CDR1 is SSHAT and CDR2 FNYEAQ (reference sequence). The DNA for the CDR3 is TGTGCCAGCAGCTCGACAGGGATCGGGGAGCTGTTTTTT. It is translated as CASSSTGIGELFF.

The chain recombines TRBV5-1 with TRBJ1-1; TRBD1 matches 11 bases. Trimming cost V 4 bases and J 4 bases; bases outside gene matches: 9. This CDR3 is built from 16 residues. CDR1 and CDR2 (germline): SGHRS, YFSETQ. CDR3 loop: CASSQRTGGESTEAFF. In DNA form, the CDR3 reads TGCGCCAGCAGCCAAAGGACAGGGGGCGAGAGCACTGAAGCTTTCTTT.

This clonotype was counted between two and nine times. The V and J genes are TRBV10-2 and TRBJ1-2, with a tentative D call TRBD1 (5 bases). CDR3 length: 13 residues. Germline V gene sequence: CDR1 WSHSY, CDR2 SAAADI. Trimming removed 6 bases at V and 2 bases at J, with 10 bases between. CDR3 DNA: TGCGCCAGCAGGGCAGGGAACAACTATGGCTACACCTTC. This gives the protein CASRAGNNYGYTF.

This chain links TRBV2 with TRBJ1-5, with D uncertain. Germline V gene data show CDR1 as SNHLY and CDR2 as FYNNEI. Trimming took off 5 bases at V and 5 bases at J, with 16 bases between the two ends. CDR3 length: 15 amino acids. This CDR3 is CASSPRAGKHQPQHF. The CDR3 bases are TGTGCCAGCAGTCCACGAGCGGGGAAGCATCAGCCCCAGCATTTT.

The V gene is TRBV27, the J gene TRBJ1-2; the D is unclear. The length of the CDR3 is 15 residues. V lost 0 bases to trimming and J lost 0 bases, with 8 bases between them. The V gene's germline CDR1 is MNHEY and CDR2 SMNVEV (reference sequence). CDR3 DNA sequence: TGTGCCAGCAGTTTATCGATCGGCCCTAACTATGGCTACACCTTC. Translating it yields CASSLSIGPNYGYTF.